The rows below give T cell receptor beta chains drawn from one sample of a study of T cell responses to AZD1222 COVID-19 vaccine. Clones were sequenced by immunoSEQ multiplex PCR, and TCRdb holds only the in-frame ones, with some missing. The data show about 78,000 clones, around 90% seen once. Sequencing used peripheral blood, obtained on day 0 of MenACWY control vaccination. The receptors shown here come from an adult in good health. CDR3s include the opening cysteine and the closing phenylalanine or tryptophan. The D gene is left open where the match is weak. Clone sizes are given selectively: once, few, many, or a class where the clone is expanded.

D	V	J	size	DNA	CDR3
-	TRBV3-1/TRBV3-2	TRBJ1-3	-	TGTGCCAGCAGCCAAGCCGGGACACTCGGAAACACCATATATTTT	CASSQAGTLGNTIYF
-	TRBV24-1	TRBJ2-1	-	TGTGCCACCAGTGATTCATTAGATGAGCAGTTCTTC	CATSDSLDEQFF
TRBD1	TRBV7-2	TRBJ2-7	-	TGTGCCAGCAGACGTCCAGGGACAGGGAACGACGAGCAGTACTTC	CASRRPGTGNDEQYF
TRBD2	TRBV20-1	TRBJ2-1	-	TGCAGTGCTAGTTTGGCTAGCGGGGGGGCCTACAATGAGCAGTTCTTC	CSASLASGGAYNEQFF
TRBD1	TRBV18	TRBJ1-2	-	TGTGCCAGCTCGCTACAGGGGGCAGGCTATGGCTACACCTTC	CASSLQGAGYGYTF
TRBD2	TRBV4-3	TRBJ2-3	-	TGCGCCAGCAGCCAAGCCCCGGACTATTTGGGGGGGAATACGCAGTATTTT	CASSQAPDYLGGNTQYF
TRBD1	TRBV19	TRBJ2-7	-	TGTGCCAGTAGTCCTTCCGGGACAGGGCCCTACGAGCAGTACTTC	CASSPSGTGPYEQYF
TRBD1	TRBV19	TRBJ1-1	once	TGTGCCAGCCAGGGGGTTTCCTTTGACACTGAAGCTTTCTTT	CASQGVSFDTEAFF
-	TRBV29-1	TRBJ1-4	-	TGCAGCGCCGCAGGGGAAGGAGAAAAACTGTTTTTT	CSAAGEGEKLFF
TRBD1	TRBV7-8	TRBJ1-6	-	TGTGCCAGCAGCTTCGAGACAGGGTCCAATTCACCCCTCCACTTT	CASSFETGSNSPLHF
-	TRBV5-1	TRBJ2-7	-	TGCGCCAGCAGCTTGACAGGGATCTACGAGCAGTACTTC	CASSLTGIYEQYF
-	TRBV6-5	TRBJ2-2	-	TGTGCCAGCAGCTGGGGGGGGCGCACCGGGGAGCTGTTTTTT	CASSWGGRTGELFF
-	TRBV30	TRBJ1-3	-	TGTGCCTGGAGTGTAGGAAACACCATATATTTT	CAWSVGNTIYF
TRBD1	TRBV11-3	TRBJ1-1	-	TGTGCCAGCAGCCCGAGGACAGGGAGTGAAACTGAAGCTTTCTTT	CASSPRTGSETEAFF
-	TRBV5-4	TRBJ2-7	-	TGTGCCAGCAGCTTGGACGATTACGAGCAGTACTTC	CASSLDDYEQYF
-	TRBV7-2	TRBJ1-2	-	TGTGCCAGCAGCCGTACCAGTAGATTCTATGGCTACACCTTC	CASSRTSRFYGYTF
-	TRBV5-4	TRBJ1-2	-	TGTGCCAGCAGCTTGGCACTCGGGGAAAGCTATGGCTACACCTTC	CASSLALGESYGYTF
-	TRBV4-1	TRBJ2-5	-	TGCGCCAGCAGCCAAGTTCCAAACCAAGAGACCCAGTACTTC	CASSQVPNQETQYF
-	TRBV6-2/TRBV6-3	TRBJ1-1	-	TGTGCCAGCAGTCTTACCGGACTGAACACTGAAGCTTTCTTT	CASSLTGLNTEAFF
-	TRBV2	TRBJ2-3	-	TGTGCCAGCAATCCACTCTCCAGCGCAGATACGCAGTATTTT	CASNPLSSADTQYF
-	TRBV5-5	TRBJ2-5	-	TGTGCCAGCAGCCCAGATGGAGAGACCCAGTACTTC	CASSPDGETQYF
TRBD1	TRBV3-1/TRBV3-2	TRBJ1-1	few	TGTGCCAGCAGCCCACGACAGGGGACTGAAGCTTTCTTT	CASSPRQGTEAFF
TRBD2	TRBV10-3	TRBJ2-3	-	TGTGCCATCAGTGGAGGGACTAGCGGGGGGCCCACAGATACGCAGTATTTT	CAISGGTSGGPTDTQYF
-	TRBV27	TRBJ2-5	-	TGTGCCAGCAGTTTGGACACTGAGGGGACCCAGTACTTC	CASSLDTEGTQYF
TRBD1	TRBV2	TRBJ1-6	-	TGTGCCAGCAACGGACAGGGTAATTCACCCCTCCACTTT	CASNGQGNSPLHF
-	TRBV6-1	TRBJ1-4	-	TGTGCCAGCAGTGACGATCTAGGGCAGCTTAATGAAAAACTGTTTTTT	CASSDDLGQLNEKLFF
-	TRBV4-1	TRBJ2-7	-	TGCGCCAGCAGCCGACATGGAAACGAGCAGTACTTC	CASSRHGNEQYF
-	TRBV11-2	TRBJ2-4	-	TGTGCCAGCAGCTTAGAATCGGGGGCTGGCAAAAACATTCAGTACTTC	CASSLESGAGKNIQYF
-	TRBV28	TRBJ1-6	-	TGTGCCAGCAGTGCGGGTGCTGAGGGGCGCGCTTCACCCCTCCACTTT	CASSAGAEGRASPLHF
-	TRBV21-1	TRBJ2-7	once	TGTGCCAGCAGAAGTACTCGGGTCGAGCAGTACTTC	CASRSTRVEQYF
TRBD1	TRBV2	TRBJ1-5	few	TGTGCCAGCAATAGACAGGGAGGGCAGGGTCAGCCCCAGCATTTT	CASNRQGGQGQPQHF
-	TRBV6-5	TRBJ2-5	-	TGTGCCAGCAGTTCGCCTCGGAGAGGCCAAGAGACCCAGTACTTC	CASSSPRRGQETQYF
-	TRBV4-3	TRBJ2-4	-	TGCGCCAGCAGCCAAGTTATCGGGAGACTAGCCAAAAACATTCAGTACTTC	CASSQVIGRLAKNIQYF
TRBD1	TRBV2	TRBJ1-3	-	TGTGCCAGCAGTGAAGAGACAGGGGGAAACACCATATATTTT	CASSEETGGNTIYF
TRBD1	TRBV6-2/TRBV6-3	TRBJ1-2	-	TGTGCCAGCAGTAAGCCGGAGGACAGGGGGGATTATGGCTACACCTTC	CASSKPEDRGDYGYTF
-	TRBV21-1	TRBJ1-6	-	TGTGCCAGCAGCAATCGAAGGAGAAGCTCCTATAATTCACCCCTCCACTTT	CASSNRRRSSYNSPLHF
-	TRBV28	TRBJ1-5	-	TGTGCCAGCGGGGTCCTTGGTAGCAATCAGCCCCAGCATTTT	CASGVLGSNQPQHF
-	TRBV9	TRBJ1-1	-	TGTGCCAGCAGCGCCCGGACGGATTACACTGAAGCTTTCTTT	CASSARTDYTEAFF
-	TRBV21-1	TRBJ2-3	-	TGTGCCAGCAGCAAGAGGTCAGGCCGGGGGACAGATACGCAGTATTTT	CASSKRSGRGTDTQYF
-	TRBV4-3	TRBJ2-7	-	TGCGCCAGCAGCCGGTCCGTCCCTTACGAGCAGTACTTC	CASSRSVPYEQYF
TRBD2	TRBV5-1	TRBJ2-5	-	TGCGCCAGCAGCTTGGGTAGCGGGGAAGAGACCCAGTACTTC	CASSLGSGEETQYF
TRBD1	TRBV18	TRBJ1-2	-	TGTGCCAGCTCAGCGGGACAGATAGATGGCTACACCTTC	CASSAGQIDGYTF
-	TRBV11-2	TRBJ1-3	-	TGTGCCAGCAGCTTTTGGGAGGGGGGCTCTGGAAACACCATATATTTT	CASSFWEGGSGNTIYF
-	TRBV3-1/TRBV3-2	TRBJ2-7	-	TGTGCCAGCAGCCAAAGGGGTAGGGAGCAGTACTTC	CASSQRGREQYF
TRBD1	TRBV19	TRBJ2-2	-	TGTGCCACTACCAAGGTAGGACAGGGAGTCACCGGGGAGCTGTTTTTT	CATTKVGQGVTGELFF
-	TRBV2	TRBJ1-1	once	TGTGCCAGCAGTGAGAGGGGACTCGGTGAAGCTTTCTTT	CASSERGLGEAFF
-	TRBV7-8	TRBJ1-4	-	TGTGCCAGCAGCCGGAACACTGCAACTAATGAAAAACTGTTTTTT	CASSRNTATNEKLFF
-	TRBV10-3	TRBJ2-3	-	TGTGCCATCAGTGCCGGGACGGAAAGCACAGATACGCAGTATTTT	CAISAGTESTDTQYF
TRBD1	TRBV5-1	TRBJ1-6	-	TGCGCCAGCAGCTTGCAACAGGGGTCGTTCAATTCACCCCTCCACTTT	CASSLQQGSFNSPLHF
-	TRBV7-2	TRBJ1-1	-	TGTGCCAGCAGCTCTCGCTCGCAGGGGAGCAAAACTGAAGCTTTCTTT	CASSSRSQGSKTEAFF
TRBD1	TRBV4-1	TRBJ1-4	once	TGCGCCAGCAGCCAGGGACAGGTCATGAATGAAAAACTGTTTTTT	CASSQGQVMNEKLFF
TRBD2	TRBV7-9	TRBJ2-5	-	TGTGCCAGCAGCGCTCCGGCGGGGGGGCAAGAGACCCAGTACTTC	CASSAPAGGQETQYF
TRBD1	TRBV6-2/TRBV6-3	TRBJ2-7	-	TGTGCCAGCAGTTCCATCGCCGGGACAGAAACTTACGAGCAGTACTTC	CASSSIAGTETYEQYF
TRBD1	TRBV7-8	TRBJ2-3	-	TGTGCCAGCAGCTTAATGGGACAGGGAACAGATACGCAGTATTTT	CASSLMGQGTDTQYF